The 14 T cell receptor beta chains in this list originate from one sample, sequenced in a study of T cells after yellow fever vaccination. TCRdb itself ran the 5' RACE reads through MiXCR, one entry per CDR3 protein. In the table there are around 600,000 distinct CDR3 sequences, 10% to 15% of which are singletons. The input for sequencing was PBMCs, taken on the day of the yellow fever booster vaccination. All receptors come from a man in his thirties or forties who received the YFV17D yellow fever vaccine.

This clonotype was observed a few times. The chain recombines TRBV15 with TRBJ1-5; 11 bases are shared with TRBD1. J lost 4 bases, V lost 0 bases, and 11 bases had no gene match. The CDR3 covers 19 residues. Germline V CDR1 and CDR2: LNHNV, YYDKDF (reference sequence). The CDR3 coding sequence is TGTGCCACCAGCAGAGATCTGGGGGGAGGACAGGGGGCGAATCAGCCCCAGCATTTT. Amino acid sequence: CATSRDLGGGQGANQPQHF.

V and J are TRBV12-3 or TRBV12-4 and TRBJ2-3; 12 bases line up with TRBD2. The CDR3 spans 21 residues. With 1 base clipped from V and 1 base from J, the junction kept 15 bases outside the gene matches. The CDR3 nucleotides are TGTGCCAGCAGTTTAGAGGGCAGCACCGGGACTAGCGGGTGGGGCACAGATACGCAGTATTTT. Its translation: CASSLEGSTGTSGWGTDTQYF.

J is TRBJ2-5 and V is TRBV20-1; 7 bases align to TRBD2. V trimming: 5 bases; J trimming: 4 bases; junction bases outside the gene matches: 10. The CDR3 is 14 residues long. Germline lookup yields CDR1 DFQATT and CDR2 SNEGSKA (reference sequence). CDR3 sequence reads: CSADSNIAGETQYF. CDR3 in DNA: TGCAGTGCTGACTCCAATATAGCGGGAGAGACCCAGTACTTC.

This sequence joins TRBV7-2 and TRBJ1-4; D remains unclear. CDR1 and CDR2 from the germline V gene are SGHTA and FQGNSA. The V gene lost 5 bases and the J gene lost 6 bases, with 10 bases spanning the gap. The CDR3 spans 13 residues. Here the CDR3 reads CASSRSSDEKLFF. For the CDR3, the DNA is TGTGCCAGCAGCCGCTCCTCCGATGAAAAACTGTTTTTT.

The chain recombines TRBV20-1 with TRBJ1-1; D gene ambiguous. The CDR3 consists of 11 residues. V lost 6 bases to trimming and J lost 4 bases, with 9 bases between them. Germline assignment: CDR1 DFQATT and CDR2 SNEGSKA (reference sequence). CDR3: CSASDVTEAFF. The CDR3 region has the DNA TGCAGTGCCTCGGACGTCACTGAAGCTTTCTTT.

This clonotype was seen many times. The rearrangement uses TRBV6-5 and TRBJ1-4; 7 positions agree with TRBD1. CDR3 length equals 14 residues. In germline, CDR1 is MNHEY, CDR2 SVGAGI. Trimming cost V 4 bases and J 5 bases; bases outside gene matches: 4. The CDR3 sequence is CASSWRGRNEKLFF. The CDR3, as DNA: TGTGCCAGCAGTTGGAGGGGGCGCAATGAAAAACTGTTTTTT.

The table lists this clonotype with a few counts. This chain joins TRBV6-5 and TRBJ1-2; tentative D call: TRBD1 (5 bases). This CDR3 is 14 amino acids long. The V end was cut by 4 bases, the J end by 5 bases, with 14 bases between. CDR1 is MNHEY, CDR2 SVGAGI, per germline. CDR3 bases: TGTGCCAGCAGTTTCCAAGCAGGGAGGTATGGCTACACCTTC. It is translated as CASSFQAGRYGYTF.

This clonotype is categorized as medium-sized. The V gene is TRBV5-5, the J gene TRBJ2-2, with a tentative D call TRBD1 (7 bases). V shed 2 bases and J shed 2 bases, with 10 bases lying between them. Germline CDR1 is SGHKS and CDR2 is YYEKEE (reference sequence). The CDR3 has 15 amino acids. CDR3 amino acids: CASSFGGGNTGELFF. CDR3 in DNA: TGTGCCAGCAGCTTTGGAGGGGGCAACACCGGGGAGCTGTTTTTT.

The chain joins TRBV7-9 to TRBJ2-1, with D perhaps TRBD1 or TRBD2 (5 bases each). V was pared by 4 bases and J by 7 bases, with 17 bases between. The germline V gene encodes CDR1 SEHNR and CDR2 FQNEAQ (reference sequence). The CDR3 has 15 residues. The CDR3 reads CASSYYRDEENEQFF. Written as DNA, the CDR3 is TGTGCCAGCAGCTATTACCGGGACGAAGAAAATGAGCAGTTCTTC. Supplemented by reference TRBV7-9 and TRBJ2-1, the full variable domain reads DTGVSQNPRHKITKRGQNVTFRCDPISEHNRLYWYRQTLGQGPEFLTYFQNEAQLEKSRLLSDRFSAERPKGSFSTLEIQRTEQGDSAMYLCASSYYRDEENEQFFGPGTRLTVL.

A word on this clonotype: Germline is not matched at one junction end, which may reflect a read error. V usage is TRBV29-1 and J usage is TRBJ1-1; the match to TRBD1 covers 7 bases. This CDR3 is 13 amino acids long. The V gene's germline CDR1 is SQVTM and CDR2 ANQGSEA. The CDR3 loop reads CSVSHRGGSEACF. The CDR3 DNA sequence: TGCAGCGTTTCTCACAGGGGCGGCTCTGAAGCTTGCTTT.

This clonotype was counted only a few times. J is TRBJ2-3 and V is TRBV11-1; 14 bases agree with TRBD2. The V gene's germline CDR1 is SGHAT and CDR2 FQDESV (reference sequence). The CDR3 runs 15 residues. The junction had 6 bases not matched to a gene; V was cut back by 5 bases and J by 8 bases. DNA for the CDR3: TGTGCCAGCAGCCGACTAGCGGGAGGGCCCCGTACGCAGTATTTT. This encodes CASSRLAGGPRTQYF. The variable domain in full, with the rest retrieved from reference TRBV11-1 and TRBJ2-3, is EAEVAQSPRYKITEKSQAVAFWCDPISGHATLYWYRQILGQGPELLVQFQDESVVDDSQLPKDRFSAERLKGVDSTLKIQPAELGDSAMYLCASSRLAGGPRTQYFGPGTRLTVL.

The rearrangement uses TRBV12-3 or TRBV12-4 and TRBJ2-1, with D perhaps given as TRBD1 or TRBD2 (5 bases each). Trimming removed 5 bases from V and 8 bases from J, with 19 bases in between. The CDR3 is 15 residues long. The CDR3 reads CASSPGTDGTYEQFF. In DNA, the CDR3 is TGTGCCAGCAGTCCGGGGACCGATGGAACGTATGAGCAGTTCTTC.

This clonotype came up a few times. V gene TRBV6-2 or TRBV6-3 combines with J gene TRBJ2-1; D is uncertain. The germline gives CDR1 MNHEY, CDR2 SVGEGT. V lost 6 bases, J lost 13 bases, and 16 bases lay in between. The CDR3 is made up of 12 amino acids. CDR3 region: CASSLTPTTQFF. The CDR3, as DNA: TGTGCCAGCAGCCTGACCCCCACTACCCAGTTCTTC.

The rearrangement links TRBV7-2 to TRBJ1-2; D not resolved. The length of the CDR3 is 12 residues. V gave up 8 bases and J gave up 2 bases, with 9 bases separating them. The germline gives CDR1 SGHTA, CDR2 FQGNSA. The CDR3 bases are TGTGCCAGCTCGGGCATGAACTATGGCTACACCTTC. Translated, it gives CASSGMNYGYTF.